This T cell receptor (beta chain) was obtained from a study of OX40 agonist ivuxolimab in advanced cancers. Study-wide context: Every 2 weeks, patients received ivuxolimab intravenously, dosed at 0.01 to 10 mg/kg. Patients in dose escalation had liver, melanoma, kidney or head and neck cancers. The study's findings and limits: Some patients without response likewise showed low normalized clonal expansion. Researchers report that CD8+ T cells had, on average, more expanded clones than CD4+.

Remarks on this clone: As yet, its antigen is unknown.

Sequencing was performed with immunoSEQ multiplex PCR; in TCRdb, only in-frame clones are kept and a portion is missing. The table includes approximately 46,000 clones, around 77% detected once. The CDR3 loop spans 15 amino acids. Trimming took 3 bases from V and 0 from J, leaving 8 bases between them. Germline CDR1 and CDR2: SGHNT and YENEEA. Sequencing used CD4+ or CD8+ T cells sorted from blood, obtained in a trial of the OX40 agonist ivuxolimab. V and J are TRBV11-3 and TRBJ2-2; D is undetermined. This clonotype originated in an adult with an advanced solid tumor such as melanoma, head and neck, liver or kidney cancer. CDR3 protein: CASSFSRSNTGELFF. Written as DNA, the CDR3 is TGTGCCAGCAGCTTCAGCCGTTCGAACACCGGGGAGCTGTTTTTT.